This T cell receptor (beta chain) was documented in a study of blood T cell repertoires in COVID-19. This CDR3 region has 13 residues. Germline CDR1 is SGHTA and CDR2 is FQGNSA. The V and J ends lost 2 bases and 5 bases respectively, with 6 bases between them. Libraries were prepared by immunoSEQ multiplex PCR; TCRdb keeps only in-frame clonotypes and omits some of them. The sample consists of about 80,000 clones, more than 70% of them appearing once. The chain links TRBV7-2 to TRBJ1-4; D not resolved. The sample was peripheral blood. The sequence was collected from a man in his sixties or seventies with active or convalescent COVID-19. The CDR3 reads CASSLRGNEKLFF. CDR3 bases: TGTGCCAGCAGCTTACGGGGAAATGAAAAACTGTTTTTT.